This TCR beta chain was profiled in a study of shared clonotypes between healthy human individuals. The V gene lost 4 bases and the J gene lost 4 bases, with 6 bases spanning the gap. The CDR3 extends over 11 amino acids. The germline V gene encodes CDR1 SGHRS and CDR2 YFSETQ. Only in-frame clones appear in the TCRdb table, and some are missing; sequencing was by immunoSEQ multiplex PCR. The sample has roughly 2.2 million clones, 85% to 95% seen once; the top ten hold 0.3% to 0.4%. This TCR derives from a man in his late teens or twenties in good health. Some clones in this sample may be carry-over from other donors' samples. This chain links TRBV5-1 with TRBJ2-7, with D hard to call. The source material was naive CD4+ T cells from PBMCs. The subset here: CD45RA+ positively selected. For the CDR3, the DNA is TGCGCCAGCAGCGCCTTTTACGAGCAGTACTTC. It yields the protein CASSAFYEQYF.